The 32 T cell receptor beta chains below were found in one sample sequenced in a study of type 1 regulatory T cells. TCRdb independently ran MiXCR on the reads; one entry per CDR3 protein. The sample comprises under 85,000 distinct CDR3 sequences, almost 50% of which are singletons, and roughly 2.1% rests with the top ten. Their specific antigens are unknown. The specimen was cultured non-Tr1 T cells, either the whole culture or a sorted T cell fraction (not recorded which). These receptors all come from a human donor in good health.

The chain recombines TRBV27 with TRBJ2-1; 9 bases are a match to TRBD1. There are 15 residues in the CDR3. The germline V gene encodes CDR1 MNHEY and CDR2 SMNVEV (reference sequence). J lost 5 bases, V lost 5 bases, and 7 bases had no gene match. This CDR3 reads CASSTRDRVNNEQFF. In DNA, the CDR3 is TGTGCCAGCAGTACCCGGGACAGGGTTAACAATGAGCAGTTCTTC.

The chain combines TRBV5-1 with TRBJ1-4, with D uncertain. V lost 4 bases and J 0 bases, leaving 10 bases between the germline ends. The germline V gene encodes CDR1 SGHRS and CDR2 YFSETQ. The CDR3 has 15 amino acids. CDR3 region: CASSPFTATNEKLFF. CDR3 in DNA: TGCGCCAGCAGCCCATTTACCGCAACTAATGAAAAACTGTTTTTT.

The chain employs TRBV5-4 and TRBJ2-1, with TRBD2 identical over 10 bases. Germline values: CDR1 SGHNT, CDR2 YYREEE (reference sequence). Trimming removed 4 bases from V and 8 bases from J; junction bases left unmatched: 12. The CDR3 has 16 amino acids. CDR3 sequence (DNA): TGTGCCAGCAGCGACGACCGACTAGCGGGTCGCCATGAGCAGTTCTTC. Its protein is CASSDDRLAGRHEQFF.

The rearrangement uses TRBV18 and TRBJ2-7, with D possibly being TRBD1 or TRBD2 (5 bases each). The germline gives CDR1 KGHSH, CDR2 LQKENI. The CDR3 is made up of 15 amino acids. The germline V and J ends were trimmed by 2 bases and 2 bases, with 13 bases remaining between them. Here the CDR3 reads CASSPWGRFTYEQYF. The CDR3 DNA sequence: TGTGCCAGCTCACCATGGGGACGGTTCACCTACGAGCAGTACTTC.

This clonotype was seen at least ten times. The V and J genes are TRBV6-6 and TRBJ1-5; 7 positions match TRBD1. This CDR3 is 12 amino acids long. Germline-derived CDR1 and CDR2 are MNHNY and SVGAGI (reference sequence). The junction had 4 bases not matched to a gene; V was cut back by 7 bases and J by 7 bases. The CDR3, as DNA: TGTGCCAGCAAGGGGACAGTCCAGCCCCAGCATTTT. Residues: CASKGTVQPQHF.

CDR3 DNA sequence: TGTGCCAGCAGCTTAGCGAGGAGGGGCGGGCTGTTTTTT. It translates to CASSLARRGGLFF. The rearrangement uses TRBV7-2 and TRBJ2-2; weak D call: TRBD2 (6 bases). V was shortened by 0 bases and J by 13 bases, with 12 bases between the two germline ends. Germline CDR1 and CDR2: SGHTA and FQGNSA. The CDR3 is made up of 13 amino acids.

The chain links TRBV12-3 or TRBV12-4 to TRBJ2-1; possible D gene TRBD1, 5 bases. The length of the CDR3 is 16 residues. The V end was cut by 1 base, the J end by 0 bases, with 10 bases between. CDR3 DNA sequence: TGTGCCAGCAGTTTAGGGGGCTTCAGCTCCTACAATGAGCAGTTCTTC. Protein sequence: CASSLGGFSSYNEQFF.

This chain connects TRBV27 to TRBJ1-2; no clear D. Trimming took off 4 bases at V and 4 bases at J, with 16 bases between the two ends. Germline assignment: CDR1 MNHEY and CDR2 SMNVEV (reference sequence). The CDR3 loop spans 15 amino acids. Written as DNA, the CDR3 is TGTGCCAGCAGTTCAACTCGTATTAGTGCCTATGGCTACACCTTC. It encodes CASSSTRISAYGYTF.

CDR3 sequence: CASSEVDTQYF. CDR3 coding DNA: TGTGCCAGCAGTGAGGTAGATACGCAGTATTTT. The rearrangement joins TRBV2 to TRBJ2-3; no clear D. This CDR3 is built from 11 residues. Trimming cost V 3 bases and J 5 bases, with 3 bases left between them. In germline, CDR1 is SNHLY, CDR2 FYNNEI.

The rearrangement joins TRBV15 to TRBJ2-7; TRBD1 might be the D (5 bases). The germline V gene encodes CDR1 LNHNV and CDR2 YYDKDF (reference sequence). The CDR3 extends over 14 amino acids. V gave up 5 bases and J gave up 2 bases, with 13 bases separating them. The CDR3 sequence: CATSSDKGPYEQYF. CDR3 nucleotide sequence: TGTGCCACCAGCTCGGACAAGGGGCCCTACGAGCAGTACTTC.

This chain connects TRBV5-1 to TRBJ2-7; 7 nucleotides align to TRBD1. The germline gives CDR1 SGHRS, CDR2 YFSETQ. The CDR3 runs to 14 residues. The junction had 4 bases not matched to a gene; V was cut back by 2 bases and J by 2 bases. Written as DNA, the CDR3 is TGCGCCAGCAGCTTAGAACAGGGGCCCTACGAGCAGTACTTC. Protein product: CASSLEQGPYEQYF.

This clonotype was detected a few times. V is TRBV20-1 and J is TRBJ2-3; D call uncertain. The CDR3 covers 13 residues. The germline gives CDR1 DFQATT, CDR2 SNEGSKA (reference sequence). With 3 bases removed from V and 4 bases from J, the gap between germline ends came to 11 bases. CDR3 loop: CSASRRIADTQYF. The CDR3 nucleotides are TGCAGTGCTAGTCGTCGAATAGCAGATACGCAGTATTTT.

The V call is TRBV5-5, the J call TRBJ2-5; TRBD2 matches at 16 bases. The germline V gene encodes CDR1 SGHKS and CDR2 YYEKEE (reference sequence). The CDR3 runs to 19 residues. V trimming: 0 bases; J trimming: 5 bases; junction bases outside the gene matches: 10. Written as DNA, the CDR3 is TGTGCCAGCAGCTTGGCCCCCGGGACTAGCGGGGGGGCGGTGGAGACCCAGTACTTC. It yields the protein CASSLAPGTSGGAVETQYF.

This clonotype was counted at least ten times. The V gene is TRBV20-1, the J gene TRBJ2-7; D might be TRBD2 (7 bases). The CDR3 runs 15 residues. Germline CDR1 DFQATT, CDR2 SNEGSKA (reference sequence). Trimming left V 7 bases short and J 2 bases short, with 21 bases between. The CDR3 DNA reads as TGCAGTGTCACAGGGACGGGAGGATTTGCCTACGAGCAGTACTTC. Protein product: CSVTGTGGFAYEQYF.

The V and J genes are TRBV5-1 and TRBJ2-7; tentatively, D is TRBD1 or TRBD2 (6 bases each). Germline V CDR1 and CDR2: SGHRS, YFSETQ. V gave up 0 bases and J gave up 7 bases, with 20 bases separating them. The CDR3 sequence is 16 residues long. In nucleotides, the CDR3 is TGCGCCAGCAGCTTGGCCGGGGGTCAGGGGCGAGAAGAGCAGTACTTC. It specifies CASSLAGGQGREEQYF.

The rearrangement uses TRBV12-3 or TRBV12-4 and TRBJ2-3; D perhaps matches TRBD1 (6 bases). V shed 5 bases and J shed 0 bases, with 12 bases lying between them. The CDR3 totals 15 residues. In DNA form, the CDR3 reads TGTGCCAGCAGTCTAATTCAGGGGAGCACAGATACGCAGTATTTT. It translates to CASSLIQGSTDTQYF.

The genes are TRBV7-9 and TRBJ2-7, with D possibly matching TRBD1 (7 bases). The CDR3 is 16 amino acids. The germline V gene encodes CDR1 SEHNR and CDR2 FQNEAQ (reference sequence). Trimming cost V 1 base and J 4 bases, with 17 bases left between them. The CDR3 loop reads CASSLVAGQGGYEQYF. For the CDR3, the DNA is TGTGCCAGCAGCTTAGTGGCGGGGCAGGGGGGTTACGAGCAGTACTTC.

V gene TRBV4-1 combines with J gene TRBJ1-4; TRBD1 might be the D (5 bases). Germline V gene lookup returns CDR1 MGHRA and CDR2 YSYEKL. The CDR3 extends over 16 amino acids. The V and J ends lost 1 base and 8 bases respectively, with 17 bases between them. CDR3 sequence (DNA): TGCGCCAGCAGCCAAGGGTGGGACCCAAGGCAGGAAAAACTGTTTTTT. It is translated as CASSQGWDPRQEKLFF.

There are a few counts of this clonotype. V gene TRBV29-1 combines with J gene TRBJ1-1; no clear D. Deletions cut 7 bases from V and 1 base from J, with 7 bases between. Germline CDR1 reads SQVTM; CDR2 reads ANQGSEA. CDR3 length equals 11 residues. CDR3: CSARENTEAFF. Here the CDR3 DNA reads TGCAGCGCAAGAGAGAACACTGAAGCTTTCTTT.

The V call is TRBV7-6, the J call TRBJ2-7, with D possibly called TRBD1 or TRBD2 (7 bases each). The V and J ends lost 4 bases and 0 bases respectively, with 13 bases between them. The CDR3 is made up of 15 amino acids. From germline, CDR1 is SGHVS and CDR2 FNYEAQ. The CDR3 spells CASSSQGGASYEQYF. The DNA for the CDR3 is TGTGCCAGCAGCTCCCAGGGGGGGGCCTCCTACGAGCAGTACTTC.

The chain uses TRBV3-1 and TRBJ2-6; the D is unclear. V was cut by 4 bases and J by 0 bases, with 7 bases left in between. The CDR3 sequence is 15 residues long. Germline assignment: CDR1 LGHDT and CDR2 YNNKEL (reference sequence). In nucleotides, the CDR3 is TGTGCCAGCAGCCTCCGGACCTCTGGGGCCAACGTCCTGACTTTC. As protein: CASSLRTSGANVLTF.

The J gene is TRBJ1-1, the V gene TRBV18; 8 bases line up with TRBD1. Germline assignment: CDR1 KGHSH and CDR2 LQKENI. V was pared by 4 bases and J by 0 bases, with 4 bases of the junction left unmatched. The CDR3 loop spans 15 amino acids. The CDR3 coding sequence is TGTGCCAGCTCACTGGGACAGGAACTGAACACTGAAGCTTTCTTT. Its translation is CASSLGQELNTEAFF. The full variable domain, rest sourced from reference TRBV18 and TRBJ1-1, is NAGVMQNPRHLVRRRGQEARLRCSPMKGHSHVYWYRQLPEEGLKFMVYLQKENIIDESGMPKERFSAEFPKEGPSILRIQQVVRGDSAAYFCASSLGQELNTEAFFGQGTRLTVV.

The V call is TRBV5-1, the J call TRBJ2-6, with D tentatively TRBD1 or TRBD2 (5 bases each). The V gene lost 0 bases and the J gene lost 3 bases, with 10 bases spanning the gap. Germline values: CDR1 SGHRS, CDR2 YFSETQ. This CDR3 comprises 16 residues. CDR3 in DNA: TGCGCCAGCAGCTTGGCCGGGGCTCGTGGGGCCAACGTCCTGACTTTC. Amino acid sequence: CASSLAGARGANVLTF.

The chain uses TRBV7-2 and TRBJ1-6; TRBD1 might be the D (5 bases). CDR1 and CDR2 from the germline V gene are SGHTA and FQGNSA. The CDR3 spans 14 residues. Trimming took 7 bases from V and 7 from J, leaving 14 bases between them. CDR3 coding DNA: TGTGCCAGCACTATCGGGGCGACGAATTCACCCCTCCACTTT. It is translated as CASTIGATNSPLHF.

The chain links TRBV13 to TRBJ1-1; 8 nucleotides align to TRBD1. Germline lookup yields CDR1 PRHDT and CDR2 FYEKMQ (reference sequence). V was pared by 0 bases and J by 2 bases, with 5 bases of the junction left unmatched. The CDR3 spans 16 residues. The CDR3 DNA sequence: TGTGCCAGCAGCTTAGGGGTTGGGACAGGAAACACTGAAGCTTTCTTT. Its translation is CASSLGVGTGNTEAFF.

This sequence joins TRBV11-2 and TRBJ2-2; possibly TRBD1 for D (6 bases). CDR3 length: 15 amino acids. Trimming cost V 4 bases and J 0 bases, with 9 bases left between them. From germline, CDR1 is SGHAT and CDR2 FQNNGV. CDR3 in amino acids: CASSWTAANTGELFF. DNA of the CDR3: TGTGCCAGCAGCTGGACAGCTGCGAACACCGGGGAGCTGTTTTTT.

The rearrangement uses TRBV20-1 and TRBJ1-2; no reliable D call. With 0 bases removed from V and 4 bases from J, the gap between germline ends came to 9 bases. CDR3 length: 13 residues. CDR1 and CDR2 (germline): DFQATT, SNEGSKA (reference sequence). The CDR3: CSARDLGTYGYTF. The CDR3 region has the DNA TGCAGTGCTAGAGATCTAGGCACCTATGGCTACACCTTC.

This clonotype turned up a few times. Here the CDR3 reads CASSRDRASNQPQHF. DNA for the CDR3: TGTGCCAGCTCAAGGGACAGGGCGAGCAATCAGCCCCAGCATTTT. J is TRBJ1-5 and V is TRBV18, with TRBD1 matching over 9 bases. V was clipped by 5 bases and J by 1 base; unmatched bases: 3. CDR3 size: 15 residues. Germline loops: CDR1 KGHSH, CDR2 LQKENI.

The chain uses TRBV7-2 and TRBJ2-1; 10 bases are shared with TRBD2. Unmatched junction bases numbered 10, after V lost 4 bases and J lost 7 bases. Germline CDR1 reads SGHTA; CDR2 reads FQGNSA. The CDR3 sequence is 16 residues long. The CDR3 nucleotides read TGTGCCAGCAGCTCCACCAGCGGGGGGGCCTGGAATGAGCAGTTCTTC. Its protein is CASSSTSGGAWNEQFF.

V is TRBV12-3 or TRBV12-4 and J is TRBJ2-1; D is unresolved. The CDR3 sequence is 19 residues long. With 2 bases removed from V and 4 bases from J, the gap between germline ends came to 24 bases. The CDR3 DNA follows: TGTGCCAGCAGTTTACCCCTCGCGGTCGGAGCGCACGGGTACAATGAGCAGTTCTTC. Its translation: CASSLPLAVGAHGYNEQFF.

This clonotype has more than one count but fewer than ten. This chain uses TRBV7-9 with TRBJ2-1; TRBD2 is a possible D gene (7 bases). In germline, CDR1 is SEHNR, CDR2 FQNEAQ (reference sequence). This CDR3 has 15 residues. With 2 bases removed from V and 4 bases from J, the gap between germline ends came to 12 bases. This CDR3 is CASSLTGGPYNEQFF. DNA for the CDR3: TGTGCCAGCAGCTTAACCGGGGGGCCGTACAATGAGCAGTTCTTC.

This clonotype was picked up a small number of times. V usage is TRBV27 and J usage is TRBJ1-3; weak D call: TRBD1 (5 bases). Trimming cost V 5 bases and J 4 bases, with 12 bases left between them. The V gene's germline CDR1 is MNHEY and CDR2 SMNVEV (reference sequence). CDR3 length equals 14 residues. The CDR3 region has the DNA TGTGCCAGCAGTGCCAGGGAGGTGGGAAACACCATATATTTT. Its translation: CASSAREVGNTIYF.